This T cell receptor beta chain stems from a study of T cells in Graves' hyperthyroidism and ophthalmopathy. Study observations and caveats: Most thyroid clonotypes expanded above 0.001 were also detected in blood. Ophthalmopathy and stable hyperthyroidism were separated by a 13 V-J model. The model identified upcoming ophthalmopathy a median approximately six months ahead of onset.

V shed 2 bases and J 6 bases; nucleotides not matched to a gene: 5. Germline CDR1 is SGDLS and CDR2 is YYNGEE. CDR3 size: 15 residues. Criteria for exclusion of patients were uncontrolled infection, other autoimmune disease, pregnancy or lactation. A note on this clonotype: Its target is not known.

The CDR3 regions of TCR beta were amplified from RNA transcripts. The study used the HTBI primer set for a first-round RT-PCR of the TCR CDR3. In TCRdb, the multiplex PCR reads were re-called with MiXCR into one record per CDR3 protein. The data contain around 620,000 distinct CDR3 sequences, around 45% of them singletons. Input material: peripheral blood or thyroid tissue (not recorded which). This chain connects TRBV9 to TRBJ2-2, with 9 bases that match TRBD1. The source of this sequence is an adult woman with Graves' disease, either hyperthyroidism or ophthalmopathy (not recorded which). In nucleotides, the CDR3 is TGTGCCAGCAGCGTGGGACAGGGAGAAGCCGGGGAGCTGTTTTTT. Residues: CASSVGQGEAGELFF.